This T cell receptor (beta chain) was obtained from a study of lymphopenia after photon versus proton radiotherapy. General study findings and limits: Post-nadir diversity loss with photons came from oligoclonal expansion, particularly CD8+ Temra cells.

CDR1 and CDR2 from the germline V gene are MNHNY and SVGAGI (reference sequence). The CDR3 consists of 12 residues. V was cut by 0 bases and J by 12 bases, with 8 bases left in between. The protocol was immunoSEQ multiplex PCR, while the TCRdb copy is restricted to in-frame clones and leaves out a portion. The sample lists tens of thousands of clones, approximately 91% seen once, with around 9% in the top ten. Of note for this clone: Antigen specificity is unknown.

The V call is TRBV6-6, the J call TRBJ1-4; no clear D gene. This material consisted of peripheral blood, taken from a patient treated with proton-based radiotherapy. This TCR derives from a woman in her 70s with pancreatic cancer. Some clones in this sample may be carry-over from other donors' samples. The CDR3 sequence: CASSYSNVELFF. The CDR3 DNA sequence: TGTGCCAGCAGTTACTCGAATGTAGAACTGTTTTTT.